The rows below give T cell receptor beta chains drawn from one sample of a study of T cells in Graves' hyperthyroidism and ophthalmopathy. TCRdb passed the multiplex PCR reads through MiXCR, listing each CDR3 protein once. The sample has about 360,000 distinct CDR3 sequences, 15% to 17% seen once. What was sequenced was blood. The receptors here all came from a woman aged 18-30 years with Graves' hyperthyroidism that later progressed to Graves' ophthalmopathy. Each CDR3 is given with its conserved first and last residue. D genes are given only for firm matches. Clone size is given for some rows only: seen once, a few or many times, or a class if the clone is expanded.

v_call	clone_size	j_call	d_call	cdr3_aa	cdr3_nt
TRBV2	many	TRBJ1-5	TRBD1	CASEKGQGDNQPQHF	TGTGCCAGCGAAAAAGGACAGGGTGATAATCAGCCCCAGCATTTT
TRBV19	few	TRBJ2-1	TRBD2	CASSIGLAGDEQFF	TGTGCCAGTAGTATAGGACTAGCGGGAGATGAGCAGTTCTTC
TRBV28	many	TRBJ1-4	TRBD1	CASSEDREANEKLFF	TGTGCCAGCAGTGAGGACAGGGAAGCTAATGAAAAACTGTTTTTT
TRBV25-1	few	TRBJ2-5	TRBD1	CASSEPGQGASETQYF	TGTGCCAGCAGTGAACCGGGACAGGGGGCGTCCGAGACCCAGTACTTC
TRBV5-1	many	TRBJ2-1	TRBD1	CASGPTGGIYNEQFF	TGCGCCAGCGGTCCGACAGGGGGTATCTACAATGAGCAGTTCTTC
TRBV28	many	TRBJ1-5	NA	CASASGGAFQPQHF	TGTGCCAGCGCCTCCGGGGGCGCGTTTCAGCCCCAGCATTTT
TRBV6-5	many	TRBJ2-7	NA	CASSYSGVSDEQYF	TGTGCCAGCAGTTACTCAGGGGTATCAGACGAGCAGTACTTC
TRBV20-1	few	TRBJ2-5	NA	CSAREGAATQYF	TGCAGTGCTAGAGAAGGGGCGGCTACCCAGTACTTC
TRBV7-8	many	TRBJ2-5	TRBD2	CASSLGGREGTQYF	TGTGCCAGCAGCTTAGGGGGCAGGGAGGGGACCCAGTACTTC
TRBV4-1	NA	TRBJ1-1	NA	CASSRIARGTEAFF	TGCGCCAGCAGCCGGATTGCGAGGGGGACTGAAGCTTTCTTT
TRBV6-6	NA	TRBJ1-2	NA	CASSYDLQHYGYTF	TGTGCCAGCAGTTACGACTTACAGCACTATGGCTACACCTTC
TRBV29-1	NA	TRBJ2-1	TRBD1	CSVGQGASNEQFF	TGCAGCGTTGGACAGGGGGCCAGCAATGAGCAGTTCTTC
TRBV20-1	NA	TRBJ2-7	NA	CSARLLRGLAGRYEQYF	TGCAGTGCTAGGCTCCTCAGGGGGCTAGCGGGCCGCTACGAGCAGTACTTC
TRBV27	many	TRBJ2-1	TRBD2	CASRTTSDNEQFF	TGTGCCAGCAGGACGACTAGCGATAATGAGCAGTTCTTC